This T cell receptor beta chain was profiled in a study of blood T cells in healthy people across ages. General study findings and limits: Naive T cell percentage showed a strong correlation with the diversity of TCR beta. Older age went with lower TCR beta diversity per million T cells, in a roughly linear way. Estimates of diversity drawn from one million T cells were considered underestimates.

The CDR3 length is 16 residues. Trimming shortened V by 4 bases and J by 2 bases, and 18 bases separated the two germline ends. CDR1 and CDR2 from the germline V gene are SGHRS and YFSETQ. Of note for this clonotype: The antigen is unknown.

Using a J-beta primer mix together with a sample-barcoded 5' primer, a second PCR was run for 7 to 11 cycles. One entry per CDR3 protein results from TCRdb running MiXCR on the 5' RACE reads. Of 700,000 to 950,000 distinct CDR3 sequences listed, about three fifths are singletons. The clonotype comes from a man younger than 45 in good health. Sequencing was done on a sample of blood. The chain carries TRBV5-1 and TRBJ2-5; no definite D call. The CDR3 sequence: CASSAASDPSQETQYF. The CDR3 nucleotides are TGCGCCAGCAGCGCCGCGTCCGACCCTTCGCAAGAGACCCAGTACTTC.